This T cell receptor beta chain was identified in a study of blood T cell repertoires in COVID-19. The wider study: Sites across the United States, Italy and Spain contributed samples from acute and convalescent COVID-19.

Using immunoSEQ multiplex PCR, the repertoire was profiled, and TCRdb retains in-frame clones only, with some absent. In the table there are approximately 490,000 clones, 75% to 90% of which are singletons. Trimming shortened V by 0 bases and J by 6 bases, and 12 bases separated the two germline ends. The germline gives CDR1 SGHTS, CDR2 YDEGEE. The CDR3 extends over 14 amino acids. V gene TRBV5-8 combines with J gene TRBJ1-2, with D uncertain. Sequencing input: PBMCs or T cells enriched from blood (not recorded which). The sequence was collected from an older woman who had recovered from COVID-19. The CDR3 DNA reads as TGTGCCAGCAGCTTGGATCCGTCTCCTCATGGCTACACCTTC. It yields the protein CASSLDPSPHGYTF.